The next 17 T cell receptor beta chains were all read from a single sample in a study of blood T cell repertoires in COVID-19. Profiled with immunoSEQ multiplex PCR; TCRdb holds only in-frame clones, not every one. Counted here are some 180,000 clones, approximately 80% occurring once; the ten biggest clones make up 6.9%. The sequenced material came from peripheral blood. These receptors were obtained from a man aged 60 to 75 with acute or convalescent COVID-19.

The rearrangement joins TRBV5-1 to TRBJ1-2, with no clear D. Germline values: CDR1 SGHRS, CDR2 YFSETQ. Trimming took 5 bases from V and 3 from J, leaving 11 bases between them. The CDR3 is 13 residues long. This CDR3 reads CASSQTEYYGYTF. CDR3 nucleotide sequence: TGCGCCAGCAGTCAAACAGAATACTATGGCTACACCTTC.

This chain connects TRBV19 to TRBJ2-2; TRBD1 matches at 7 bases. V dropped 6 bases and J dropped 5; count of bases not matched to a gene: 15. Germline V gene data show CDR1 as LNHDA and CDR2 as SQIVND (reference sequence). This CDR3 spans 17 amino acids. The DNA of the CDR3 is TGTGCCAGTAGCCTAGAGGGGCAGGGGGTTATAACCGGGGAGCTGTTTTTT. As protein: CASSLEGQGVITGELFF.

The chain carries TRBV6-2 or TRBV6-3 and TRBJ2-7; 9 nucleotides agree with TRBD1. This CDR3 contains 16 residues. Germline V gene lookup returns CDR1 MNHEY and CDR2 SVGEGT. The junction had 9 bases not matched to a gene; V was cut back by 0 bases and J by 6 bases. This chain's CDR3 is CASSYSGTGIRAEQYF. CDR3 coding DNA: TGTGCCAGCAGTTACTCGGGGACAGGGATCAGGGCCGAGCAGTACTTC.

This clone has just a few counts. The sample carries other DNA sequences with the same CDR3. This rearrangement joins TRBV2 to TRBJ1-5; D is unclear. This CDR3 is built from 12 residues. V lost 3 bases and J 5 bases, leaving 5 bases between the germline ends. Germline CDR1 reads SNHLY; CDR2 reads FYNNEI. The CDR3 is CASSDPDQPQHF. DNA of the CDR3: TGTGCCAGCAGTGACCCGGATCAGCCCCAGCATTTT.

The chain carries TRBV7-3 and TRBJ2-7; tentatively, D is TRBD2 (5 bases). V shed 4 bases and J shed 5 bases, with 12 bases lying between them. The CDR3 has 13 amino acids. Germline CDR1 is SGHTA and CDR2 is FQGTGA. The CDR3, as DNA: TGTGCCAGCAGCTATCGGGGTGGGGACGAGCAGTACTTC. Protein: CASSYRGGDEQYF.

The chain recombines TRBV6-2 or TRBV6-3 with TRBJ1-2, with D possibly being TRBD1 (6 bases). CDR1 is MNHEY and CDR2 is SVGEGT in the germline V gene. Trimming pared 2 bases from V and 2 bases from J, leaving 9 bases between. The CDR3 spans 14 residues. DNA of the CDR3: TGTGCCAGCAGTTACGGGGGCCAGAACTATGGCTACACCTTC. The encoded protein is CASSYGGQNYGYTF.

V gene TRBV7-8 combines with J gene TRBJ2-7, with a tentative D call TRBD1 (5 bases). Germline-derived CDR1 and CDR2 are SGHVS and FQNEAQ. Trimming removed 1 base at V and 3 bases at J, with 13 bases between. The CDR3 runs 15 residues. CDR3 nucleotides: TGTGCCAGCAGCTTAGATAGACAGCGCCTCTACGAGCAGTACTTC. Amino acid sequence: CASSLDRQRLYEQYF. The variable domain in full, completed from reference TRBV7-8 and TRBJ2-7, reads GAGVSQSPRYKVAKRGQDVALRCDPISGHVSLFWYQQALGQGPEFLTYFQNEAQLDKSGLPSDRFFAERPEGSVSTLKIQRTQQEDSAVYLCASSLDRQRLYEQYFGPGTRLTVT.

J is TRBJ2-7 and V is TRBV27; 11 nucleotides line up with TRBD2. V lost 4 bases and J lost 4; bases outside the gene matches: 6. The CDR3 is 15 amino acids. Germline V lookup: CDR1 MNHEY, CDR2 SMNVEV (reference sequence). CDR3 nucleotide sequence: TGTGCCAGCAGTTCCTTAGCGGGGGGGGCATACGAGCAGTACTTC. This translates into CASSSLAGGAYEQYF.

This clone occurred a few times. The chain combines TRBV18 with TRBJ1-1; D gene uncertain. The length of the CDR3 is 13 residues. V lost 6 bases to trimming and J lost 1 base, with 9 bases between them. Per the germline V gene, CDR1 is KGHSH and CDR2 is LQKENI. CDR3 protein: CASSNQANTEAFF. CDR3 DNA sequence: TGTGCCAGCTCGAATCAGGCGAACACTGAAGCTTTCTTT.

The CDR3 here is CASSYAGQAGNTIYF. In DNA, the CDR3 is TGTGCCAGCAGTTACGCCGGACAGGCTGGAAACACCATATATTTT. The chain couples TRBV28 to TRBJ1-3; TRBD1 matches 7 bases. Per the germline V gene, CDR1 is MDHEN and CDR2 is SYDVKM. The CDR3 spans 15 residues. The trim removed 4 bases at V and 2 bases at J, leaving 5 bases unmatched.

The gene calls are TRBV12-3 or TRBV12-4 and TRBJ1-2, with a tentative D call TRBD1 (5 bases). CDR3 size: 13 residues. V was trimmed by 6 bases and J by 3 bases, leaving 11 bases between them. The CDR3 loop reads CASRRTGDYGYTF. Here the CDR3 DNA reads TGTGCCAGCAGACGTACAGGAGACTATGGCTACACCTTC.

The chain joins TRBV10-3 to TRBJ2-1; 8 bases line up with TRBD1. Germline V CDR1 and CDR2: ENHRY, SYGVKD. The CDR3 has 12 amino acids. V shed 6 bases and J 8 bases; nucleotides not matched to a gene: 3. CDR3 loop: CAIRDRGDEQFF. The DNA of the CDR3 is TGTGCCATCAGAGACAGGGGAGATGAGCAGTTCTTC.

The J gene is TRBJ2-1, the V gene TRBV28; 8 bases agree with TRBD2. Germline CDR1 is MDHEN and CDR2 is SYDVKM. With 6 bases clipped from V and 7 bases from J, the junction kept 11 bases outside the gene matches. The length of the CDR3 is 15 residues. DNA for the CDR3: TGTGCCAGCAGCGACCCCAGCGGGGGAGGGAATGAGCAGTTCTTC. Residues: CASSDPSGGGNEQFF.

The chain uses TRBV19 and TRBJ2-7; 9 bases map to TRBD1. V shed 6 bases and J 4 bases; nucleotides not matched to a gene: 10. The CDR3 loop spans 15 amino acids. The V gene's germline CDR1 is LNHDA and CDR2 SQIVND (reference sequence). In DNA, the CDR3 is TGTGCCAGTAGCCGAACCGGACAGGGGAGGTACGAGCAGTACTTC. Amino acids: CASSRTGQGRYEQYF.

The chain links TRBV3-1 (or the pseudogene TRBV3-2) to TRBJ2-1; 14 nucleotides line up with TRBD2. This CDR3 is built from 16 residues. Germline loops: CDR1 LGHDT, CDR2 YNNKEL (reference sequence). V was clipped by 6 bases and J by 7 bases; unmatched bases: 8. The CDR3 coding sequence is TGTGCCAGCAGTCTTAAGACTAGCGGGAGGGGAAATGAGCAGTTCTTC. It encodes CASSLKTSGRGNEQFF.

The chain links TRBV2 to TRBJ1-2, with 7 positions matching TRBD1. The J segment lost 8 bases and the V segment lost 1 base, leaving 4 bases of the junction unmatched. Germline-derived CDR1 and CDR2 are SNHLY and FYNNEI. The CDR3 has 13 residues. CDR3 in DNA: TGTGCCAGCAGTGAAGACAGGGGAAGGGGCTACACCTTC. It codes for CASSEDRGRGYTF. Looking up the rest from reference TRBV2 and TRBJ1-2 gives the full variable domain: EPEVTQTPSHQVTQMGQEVILRCVPISNHLYFYWYRQILGQKVEFLVSFYNNEISEKSEIFDDQFSVERPDGSNFTLKIRSTKLEDSAMYFCASSEDRGRGYTFGSGTRLTVV.

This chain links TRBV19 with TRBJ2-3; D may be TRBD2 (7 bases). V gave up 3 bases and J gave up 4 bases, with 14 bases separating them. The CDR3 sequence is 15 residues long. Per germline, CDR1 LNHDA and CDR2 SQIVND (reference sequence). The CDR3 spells CASSIAGALADTQYF. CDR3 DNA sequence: TGTGCCAGTAGTATCGCGGGGGCCTTAGCAGATACGCAGTATTTT. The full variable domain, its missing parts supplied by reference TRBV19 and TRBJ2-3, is DGGITQSPKYLFRKEGQNVTLSCEQNLNHDAMYWYRQDPGQGLRLIYYSQIVNDFQKGDIAEGYSVSREKKESFPLTVTSAQKNPTAFYLCASSIAGALADTQYFGPGTRLTVL.